The rows below give T cell receptor beta chains drawn from one sample of a study of Ad26.COV2.S vaccination and SARS-CoV-2 variants. Using immunoSEQ multiplex PCR, the repertoire was profiled, and TCRdb retains in-frame clones only, with some absent. This sample has 440,000 or so clones, with roughly 87% found just once. The sample here was peripheral blood, taken in a trial of Ad26.COV2.S vaccine versus placebo. These receptors were collected from a person aged 18 to 59 who received the Ad26.COV2.S COVID-19 vaccine or a placebo. Both conserved end residues are part of each CDR3. The order of the fields is CDR3 DNA, CDR3 protein, D gene, clone size, V gene, J gene. D genes are given only for firm matches. Clone sizes are given selectively: once, few, many, or a class where the clone is expanded.

DNA: TGTGCCAGCAGCCCCCTAGCGGTCTCCTACAATGAGCAGTTCTTC; CDR3: CASSPLAVSYNEQFF; D: TRBD2; size: NA; V: TRBV6-4; J: TRBJ2-1
DNA: TGTGCCAGCAGCCTAAAGTTGTCGGCTAACTATGGCTACACCTTC; CDR3: CASSLKLSANYGYTF; D: NA; size: NA; V: TRBV7-2; J: TRBJ1-2
DNA: TGTGCCAGCAGTTACCCCCTAGCGGGAGGGCCGGAATCCTACAATGAGCAGTTCTTC; CDR3: CASSYPLAGGPESYNEQFF; D: TRBD2; size: NA; V: TRBV6-2/TRBV6-3; J: TRBJ2-1
DNA: TGTGCCAGCAGTTTACCGGGTTCGGGCTACGAGCAGTACTTC; CDR3: CASSLPGSGYEQYF; D: NA; size: NA; V: TRBV28; J: TRBJ2-7
DNA: TGTGCCAGCGGGGATGGGGGGGACCCCTCCTACGAGCAGTACTTC; CDR3: CASGDGGDPSYEQYF; D: TRBD2; size: NA; V: TRBV6-5; J: TRBJ2-7
DNA: TGTGCCAGCAGCTTAGGGGGACTAGCCCCGCAGTTCTTC; CDR3: CASSLGGLAPQFF; D: TRBD2; size: NA; V: TRBV7-2; J: TRBJ2-1
DNA: TGTGCCATCAGTGCCGGGACAGGGGGCCTCAATGAGCAGTTCTTC; CDR3: CAISAGTGGLNEQFF; D: TRBD1; size: NA; V: TRBV10-3; J: TRBJ2-1
DNA: TGTGCCAGCAGCACTGACCGCTCAGATACGCAGTATTTT; CDR3: CASSTDRSDTQYF; D: NA; size: NA; V: TRBV11-2; J: TRBJ2-3
DNA: TGTGCCAGCAGCTTAGGAACTAGCAATGAGCAGTTCTTC; CDR3: CASSLGTSNEQFF; D: NA; size: once; V: TRBV11-2; J: TRBJ2-1
DNA: TGTGCCAGTCTCCGGGACAGGGGATTCGGTGAGCAGTTCTTC; CDR3: CASLRDRGFGEQFF; D: TRBD1; size: NA; V: TRBV28; J: TRBJ2-1
DNA: TGTGCCAGCAGCTTCGGGGGGCGCCAGGACGAACAGACCCAGTACTTC; CDR3: CASSFGGRQDEQTQYF; D: NA; size: NA; V: TRBV7-9; J: TRBJ2-5
DNA: TGTGCCAGCTCATTAAAGGAACATGAAGCTTTCTTT; CDR3: CASSLKEHEAFF; D: NA; size: NA; V: TRBV18; J: TRBJ1-1
DNA: TGTGCCAGCAGCCCCGGGGCGGGAAAGATCGGAGAGACCCAGTACTTC; CDR3: CASSPGAGKIGETQYF; D: NA; size: NA; V: TRBV7-9; J: TRBJ2-5
DNA: TGTGCCAGCACCCCCGGACTGGGTAATGAGCAGTTCTTC; CDR3: CASTPGLGNEQFF; D: NA; size: NA; V: TRBV28; J: TRBJ2-1
DNA: TGTGCTAGTGGTTTAGGGACGGCTGAGCAGTTCTTC; CDR3: CASGLGTAEQFF; D: NA; size: once; V: TRBV12-5; J: TRBJ2-1
DNA: TGTGCCAGCAGCTTAGGGCTGACAGATCAAGAGACCCAGTACTTC; CDR3: CASSLGLTDQETQYF; D: NA; size: NA; V: TRBV11-2; J: TRBJ2-5